One T cell receptor (beta chain) is described in this entry. The specificity of this receptor is unknown. Base quality data are lacking; no much larger clone is found one base away. These data come from a study of shared clonotypes between healthy human individuals (dated by TCRdb to about 2020). For context, the study as a whole: A couple of women and a few men aged 18 to 49 years were included in the cohort. Per donor, three plates each were used for CD4 naive and CD4 memory, two for CD8 naive, and one for CD8 memory. To estimate repertoire size and how much clonotypes are shared between individuals, the study performed deep sequencing of blood TCR repertoires from five healthy adults. Different laboratories and diverse techniques were used to prepare libraries and sequence TCR repertoires, to increase sequencing depth and limit assay-specific biases. Per donor, leukapheresis produced somewhere between about 0.9 and 9.5 billion PBMCs.

TCR CDR3 regions were amplified from genomic DNA by multiplex PCR using the deep immunoSEQ assay. Genomic DNA extracted from each cell subset was distributed evenly over all wells of several immunoSEQ 96-well plates, and each plate served as one replicate. Each replicate PCR for sorted subsets received around 0.2 ug genomic DNA, equal to about 30,000 T cell genomes. Purified libraries were measured with a Qubit 3.0 fluorometer, size-checked on a Bioanalyzer 2100, and measured again with the KAPA Library Quantification kit. Every immunoSEQ 96-well plate was sequenced on a dedicated single-read 150-cycle Illumina NextSeq 550 flow cell. The original pipeline was this. Because the immunoSEQ output held only junctional sequences and lacked quality scores, the filtering could not match the filtering applied to full-length reads. Sequences were annotated with PyIR, a Python wrapper for IgBLAST v1.9, using IMGT germline references to assign V/J genes and CDR3. Reads with weak V/J assignments (E-value above 1e-6), missing CDR3, stop codons, out-of-frame junctions, or ambiguous translated residues were removed. V3J clonotypes were defined as sequences sharing the same inferred V gene, J gene, and CDR3 amino acid sequence. Percentage overlap between repertoires was computed as shared unique clonotypes divided by the size of the smaller repertoire. Three approaches were used to assess repertoire richness: RTK rarefaction, the Chao1 estimator, and Recon v2.1 estimates of unobserved clonotypes. Generation probabilities for all TCRbeta clonotypes obtained by the gDNA method from a handful of donors were computed using OLGA. Entries here come from immuneACCESS through TCRdb and include only in-frame sequences with V and J called. Some clones fail to appear in such tables; in the studies checked, an unresolved V gene covers under half of the shortfall, and the cause of the remainder is unknown. Clone size and V and J calls were adopted from that table, with D and trimming inferred from the DNA. Recorded for this sample are millions of clones; just under 95% of them occurred a single time. 1.1% of the sample lies in the top ten.

CD8 naive samples were CD45RO-negative cells positively selected for CCR7, giving a CD45RA+CCR7+ population that excluded TemRA cells. Healthy HIV-negative adults with no recently reported acute infections or vaccinations were included as donors. Only Caucasian adults living in Nashville, Tennessee, USA were represented among the donors. Blood was collected by leukapheresis, and PBMCs were isolated by Ficoll-Histopaque density gradient centrifugation and then cryopreserved in liquid nitrogen vapor phase. Analytical flow cytometry was used to check the purity and quantity of each magnetically sorted T cell population. Genomic DNA was isolated from each sorted fraction and quantified by UV absorbance on a Nanodrop 2000c. The CDR3 runs 18 residues from the cysteine to the phenylalanine. The kept DNA is CDR3 alone, 54 bases in frame from the first base. CDR1 and CDR2 (MGHRA, YSYEKL) derive from the germline V gene. Trimmed from V: 1 base; trimmed from J: 2 bases; junction bases lacking a gene match: 14.

Points the paper makes about the study in general: Compared with non-shared clonotypes, clonotypes shared by all four sorted-subset donors had higher generation probabilities. Sampling was limited to blood, and TCR repertoires in tissue likely differ from TCR repertoires in blood. Estimated clonotype richness was generally larger for naive than for memory subsets. When several donors were compared, the shared fraction of clonotypes was around 5% for naive CD4, about 4% for naive CD8, 2% to 2.5% for memory CD4, and 0.35% to 0.4% for memory CD8. Pairwise subsampling indicated that sequencing depth was expected to affect the degree of clonotype sharing among donors. Even with the large sequencing depth, rarefaction of the sorted-subset datasets indicated that sequencing was incomplete. The small number of donors limited the genetic and exposure-history diversity represented.

The sequence derives from a man aged 18 to 35 in good health. The specimen sequenced was naive CD8+ T cells sorted from blood. The sample's cell subset or site label, decoded: CD45RA+CCR7+. This receptor chain uses TRBV4-1 and TRBJ2-7; TRBD2 agrees with 7 junctional bases. The CDR3 protein is CASSQVALVASGTYEQYF. The sequenced DNA: TGCGCCAGCAGCCAAGTTGCCCTGGTGGCTAGCGGTACCTACGAGCAGTACTTC.